This T cell receptor (beta chain) comes out of a study of T-cell reconstitution after alpha-beta-depleted transplantation in children (dated by TCRdb to between 2015 and 2016). Study-level background: Using TCR repertoire profiling, the study followed T-cell immune reconstitution in a quantitative way in children after TCRalphabeta/CD19-depleted allogeneic hematopoietic cell transplantation.

This clonotype was seen a handful of times. It lacks a known antigen. One base away there is no much larger clone; base qualities are not given. Per the germline V gene (reference sequence), MNHEY is the CDR1 and SMNVEV is the CDR2. At the junction V is shortened by 6 bases and J by 6 bases, with 23 bases in between. The CDR3 spans 16 residues, from the cysteine through the phenylalanine. Only the CDR3 region is kept as DNA, spanning 48 bases read in frame from base 1. The receptor library was made with PCR. Sequencing was carried out with an Illumina HiSeq 2500. Molecular barcoding was employed in the preparation of TCR libraries, with unique molecular identifiers being used to normalize TCRbeta repertoire quantification. TCRdb ran its own pipeline on the public reads, namely fastp trimming at Q25 and MiXCR clone calling, and kept in-frame beta chains. Rows with a matching CDR3 protein are joined into one entry that keeps the most common DNA and genes. The sample includes around 360,000 distinct CDR3 sequences, with 9% to 12% observed a single time. 2% to 3% of the sample is held by the ten biggest clonotypes.

This material consisted of PBMCs from the stem cell graft donor, taken from the stem cell graft. Rearrangement joined TRBV27 to TRBJ1-1; a tentative D match to TRBD1 spans 6 bases. This TCR derives from a human donor who donated a stem cell graft to a child with acute lymphoblastic leukemia. For the CDR3, the sequence is CASRLGTGLVGSEAFF. Read as DNA, the sequence is TGTGCCAGCAGACTCGGCACAGGGTTAGTTGGATCTGAAGCTTTCTTT.